This TCR beta chain was captured by sequencing in a study of OX40 agonist ivuxolimab in advanced cancers. The CDR3 runs to 16 residues. V shed 4 bases and J shed 0 bases, with 13 bases lying between them. Germline-derived CDR1 and CDR2 are SGHTA and FQGNSA. For this clone: Its antigen is unknown.

Overall study results and limits: Certain nonresponders additionally had low normalized T-cell clonal expansion.

Only in-frame clones appear in the TCRdb table, and some are missing; sequencing was by immunoSEQ multiplex PCR. There are 70,000 to 90,000 clones in the sample; roughly 80% occur only once, and about 5% lies in the top ten. The gene calls are TRBV7-2 and TRBJ2-1; D remains ambiguous. This TCR came from an adult with an advanced solid tumor such as melanoma, head and neck, liver or kidney cancer. The input for sequencing was CD4+ or CD8+ T cells sorted from blood, taken in a trial of the OX40 agonist ivuxolimab. The CDR3 protein is CASSSRPPSSYNEQFF. The DNA for the CDR3 is TGTGCCAGCAGCTCCCGTCCCCCAAGCTCCTACAATGAGCAGTTCTTC.